The T cell receptor beta chain described here comes from a study of long-term antiretroviral therapy in people with HIV. Broader study findings: Possibly under older ART regimens, blood was drawn between about 2003 and 2017. HIV repertoires spanned tighter CDR3 length ranges than controls did. Diversity remained lower than transplant donor controls, even though it increased after ART.

As to this clone: Its specificity is unknown.

They ran version v3.0 of the immunoSEQ assay at survey level. Method: immunoSEQ multiplex PCR; TCRdb's copy keeps in-frame clones and lacks some. The sample shows 34,000 or so clones, roughly 94% of them seen only once. Trimming took off 1 base at V and 8 bases at J, with 14 bases between the two ends. The CDR3 has 14 amino acids. Germline V gene lookup returns CDR1 MNHNS and CDR2 SASEGT. Each HIV-infected participant was given treatment in the United States. The rearrangement links TRBV6-1 to TRBJ1-2; no firm D call. The source was unsorted PBMCs, collected 5 to 5.5 years after starting antiretroviral therapy. This clonotype originated in a woman aged 50 to 60 with HIV. In DNA, the CDR3 is TGTGCCAGCAGTGAAGGCTTGACCGCACACGGCTACACCTTC. Translation: CASSEGLTAHGYTF.